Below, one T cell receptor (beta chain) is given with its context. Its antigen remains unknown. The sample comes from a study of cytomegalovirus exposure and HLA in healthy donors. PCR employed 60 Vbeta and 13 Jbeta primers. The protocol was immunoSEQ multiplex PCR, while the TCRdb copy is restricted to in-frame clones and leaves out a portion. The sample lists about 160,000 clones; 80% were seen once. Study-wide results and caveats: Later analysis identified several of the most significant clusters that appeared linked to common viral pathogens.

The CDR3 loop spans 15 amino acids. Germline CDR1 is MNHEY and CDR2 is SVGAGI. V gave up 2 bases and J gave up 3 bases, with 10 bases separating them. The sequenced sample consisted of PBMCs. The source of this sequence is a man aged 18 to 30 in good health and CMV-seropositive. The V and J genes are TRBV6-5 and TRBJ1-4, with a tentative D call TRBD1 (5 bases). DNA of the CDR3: TGTGCCAGCAGTTACAGCGACAGCCCTAATGAAAAACTGTTTTTT. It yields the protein CASSYSDSPNEKLFF.